A selection of T cell receptor beta chains follows, all from one sample in a study of blood T cell repertoires in COVID-19. Assay used: immunoSEQ multiplex PCR; TCRdb lists only in-frame clones, some missing. Among approximately 98,000 clones listed, about two thirds were seen once. Material: peripheral blood. The receptors shown here come from a woman aged 35 to 49 with acute or convalescent COVID-19. Both conserved end residues are part of each CDR3. D genes are given only for firm matches. The listing skips clone size in some rows; elsewhere it reads once, few, many or a size class.

d_gene: -
abundance: once
v_gene: TRBV28
j_gene: TRBJ1-4
CDR3nt: TGTGCCAGCAGAGTCGGGGGACTTAATGAAAAACTGTTTTTT
CDR3aa: CASRVGGLNEKLFF

d_gene: TRBD1
abundance: once
v_gene: TRBV28
j_gene: TRBJ1-4
CDR3nt: TGTGCCAGCAGTAAACAGGGGAGGAATGAAAAACTGTTTTTT
CDR3aa: CASSKQGRNEKLFF

d_gene: TRBD1
abundance: -
v_gene: TRBV4-1
j_gene: TRBJ2-7
CDR3nt: TGCGCCAGCAGCCAGAACACAGGGGGCATCAACGAGCAGTACTTC
CDR3aa: CASSQNTGGINEQYF

d_gene: -
abundance: many
v_gene: TRBV14
j_gene: TRBJ2-7
CDR3nt: TGTGCCAGCAGCCAAGTGGTATTGACAGGTTCCCGCTACGAGCAGTACTTC
CDR3aa: CASSQVVLTGSRYEQYF

d_gene: TRBD1
abundance: once
v_gene: TRBV6-5
j_gene: TRBJ1-1
CDR3nt: TGTGCCAGCAGTTACTCGACAGGGTCTGTTACTGAAGCTTTCTTT
CDR3aa: CASSYSTGSVTEAFF

d_gene: -
abundance: few
v_gene: TRBV27
j_gene: TRBJ2-1
CDR3nt: TGTGCCAGCAGTTTGGTACAGGGCAGGTCCTACAATGAGCAGTTCTTC
CDR3aa: CASSLVQGRSYNEQFF

d_gene: -
abundance: few
v_gene: TRBV11-2
j_gene: TRBJ2-7
CDR3nt: TGTGCCAGCAGCTTACCCCCCGGACAGTCCTACGAGCAGTACTTC
CDR3aa: CASSLPPGQSYEQYF

d_gene: -
abundance: once
v_gene: TRBV12-3/TRBV12-4
j_gene: TRBJ2-1
CDR3nt: TGTGCCAGCAGGTCGGCGGGTAAGGATGAGCAGTTCTTC
CDR3aa: CASRSAGKDEQFF

d_gene: -
abundance: -
v_gene: TRBV3-1/TRBV3-2
j_gene: TRBJ2-2
CDR3nt: TGTGCCAGCAGTAACGGGGGTTCGGGCACCGGGGAGCTGTTTTTT
CDR3aa: CASSNGGSGTGELFF

d_gene: -
abundance: -
v_gene: TRBV24-1
j_gene: TRBJ1-1
CDR3nt: TGTGCCACCAGTGATTTAGGGCGCGGGGTGGCTTTCTTT
CDR3aa: CATSDLGRGVAFF

d_gene: -
abundance: -
v_gene: TRBV7-9
j_gene: TRBJ1-4
CDR3nt: TGTGCCAGCAGCTTAGCGGGGGCGAGTGAAAAACTGTTTTTT
CDR3aa: CASSLAGASEKLFF

d_gene: TRBD1
abundance: -
v_gene: TRBV10-3
j_gene: TRBJ1-2
CDR3nt: TGTGCCATCAGTGCTTCACAGGGGAACTATGGCTACACCTTC
CDR3aa: CAISASQGNYGYTF

d_gene: TRBD2
abundance: few
v_gene: TRBV29-1
j_gene: TRBJ2-7
CDR3nt: TGCAGCTCGGTCGGTTTTTGGAGCGGGGGGGCGGGTGAGCAGTACTTC
CDR3aa: CSSVGFWSGGAGEQYF

d_gene: -
abundance: -
v_gene: TRBV6-1
j_gene: TRBJ1-1
CDR3nt: TGTGCCAGCAGTGAAGCTAGGGCGACAGTCGAAGCTTTCTTT
CDR3aa: CASSEARATVEAFF

d_gene: TRBD1
abundance: -
v_gene: TRBV19
j_gene: TRBJ1-3
CDR3nt: TGTGCCAGTTTTCCGGGACAGAACTATCGAAGCTCTGGAAACACCATATATTTT
CDR3aa: CASFPGQNYRSSGNTIYF

d_gene: -
abundance: few
v_gene: TRBV5-4
j_gene: TRBJ1-2
CDR3nt: TGTGCCAGCAGCTTGCCTAAGGAGGGCTTCTATGGCTACACCTTC
CDR3aa: CASSLPKEGFYGYTF

d_gene: -
abundance: -
v_gene: TRBV9
j_gene: TRBJ1-1
CDR3nt: TGTGCCAGCAGCGTAGAACCGGGAGGGGTGAACACTGAAGCTTTCTTT
CDR3aa: CASSVEPGGVNTEAFF

d_gene: TRBD1
abundance: -
v_gene: TRBV7-9
j_gene: TRBJ1-6
CDR3nt: TGTGCCAGCAGCTATGCGTTGGGACAGGGAGATTCACCCCTCCACTTT
CDR3aa: CASSYALGQGDSPLHF

d_gene: TRBD1
abundance: few
v_gene: TRBV6-6
j_gene: TRBJ1-2
CDR3nt: TGTGCCAGCAGAGGGACAGGGAAAAACTATGGCTACACCTTC
CDR3aa: CASRGTGKNYGYTF

d_gene: -
abundance: -
v_gene: TRBV5-4
j_gene: TRBJ1-2
CDR3nt: TGTGCCAGCAGCTTAACAGGCCGAACTAACTATGGCTACACCTTC
CDR3aa: CASSLTGRTNYGYTF

d_gene: -
abundance: -
v_gene: TRBV3-1/TRBV3-2
j_gene: TRBJ1-3
CDR3nt: TGTGCCAGCAGCCAAGGAGGAGGGCCTGGAAACACCATATATTTT
CDR3aa: CASSQGGGPGNTIYF

d_gene: TRBD1
abundance: -
v_gene: TRBV7-2
j_gene: TRBJ1-6
CDR3nt: TGTGCCAGCAGCTTAAGACAGGGGGGGTCACCCCTCCACTTT
CDR3aa: CASSLRQGGSPLHF

d_gene: TRBD2
abundance: once
v_gene: TRBV5-4
j_gene: TRBJ2-5
CDR3nt: TGTGCCAGCAGCTCGAGCGGGGGGGGCCTCCAAGAGACCCAGTACTTC
CDR3aa: CASSSSGGGLQETQYF

d_gene: TRBD1
abundance: -
v_gene: TRBV19
j_gene: TRBJ1-6
CDR3nt: TGTGCCAGTAGTATAGGGGACAGAGGATCACCCCTCCACTTT
CDR3aa: CASSIGDRGSPLHF

d_gene: TRBD1
abundance: -
v_gene: TRBV27
j_gene: TRBJ2-2
CDR3nt: TGTGCCAGCAGTCTTACTAGGACAGGGGGTACCGGGGAGCTGTTTTTT
CDR3aa: CASSLTRTGGTGELFF

d_gene: -
abundance: -
v_gene: TRBV10-3
j_gene: TRBJ1-1
CDR3nt: TGTGCCATCAGTCCCGGGATTGGGGCTGAAGCTTTCTTT
CDR3aa: CAISPGIGAEAFF

d_gene: TRBD1
abundance: -
v_gene: TRBV4-3
j_gene: TRBJ2-2
CDR3nt: TGCGCCAGCAGCCAAGGAGGGTTGGGACAGGGCCCCACCGGGGAGCTGTTTTTT
CDR3aa: CASSQGGLGQGPTGELFF

d_gene: -
abundance: -
v_gene: TRBV5-1
j_gene: TRBJ2-7
CDR3nt: TGCGCCAGCAGCTTGGAAGGGGGTGAGCAGTACTTC
CDR3aa: CASSLEGGEQYF

d_gene: TRBD1
abundance: -
v_gene: TRBV23-1
j_gene: TRBJ1-4
CDR3nt: TGCACCAGCAGTCACCCGGAGAGGGACAGGGAGGCTGAAAAACTGTTTTTT
CDR3aa: CTSSHPERDREAEKLFF

d_gene: TRBD2
abundance: -
v_gene: TRBV7-2
j_gene: TRBJ2-1
CDR3nt: TGTGCCAGCAGCTTAGAGACTAGCGGCTACAATGAGCAGTTCTTC
CDR3aa: CASSLETSGYNEQFF

d_gene: -
abundance: few
v_gene: TRBV6-2/TRBV6-3
j_gene: TRBJ2-3
CDR3nt: TGTGCCAGCAGTTACGTAGGGGATGATGGCACAGATACGCAGTATTTT
CDR3aa: CASSYVGDDGTDTQYF

d_gene: -
abundance: once
v_gene: TRBV5-1
j_gene: TRBJ2-5
CDR3nt: TGCGCCAGCAGCTTGGGAGCTACTAGAGAGACCCAGTACTTC
CDR3aa: CASSLGATRETQYF

d_gene: -
abundance: many
v_gene: TRBV6-5
j_gene: TRBJ2-7
CDR3nt: TGTGCCAGCAAACCGAGCCTAGGGGAAATGGAGCAGTACTTC
CDR3aa: CASKPSLGEMEQYF

d_gene: TRBD2
abundance: -
v_gene: TRBV7-4
j_gene: TRBJ2-7
CDR3nt: TGTGCCAGCAGCTGGGGGGGTCCAGGACATACCTACGAGCAGTACTTC
CDR3aa: CASSWGGPGHTYEQYF

d_gene: TRBD1
abundance: -
v_gene: TRBV3-1/TRBV3-2
j_gene: TRBJ2-7
CDR3nt: TGTGCCAGCAGCCCCAGGGACAGGGGTCACGAGCAGTACTTC
CDR3aa: CASSPRDRGHEQYF

d_gene: -
abundance: -
v_gene: TRBV6-2/TRBV6-3
j_gene: TRBJ2-7
CDR3nt: TGTGCCAGCACCCCGTACGTATCGGGGGAGCAGTACTTC
CDR3aa: CASTPYVSGEQYF

d_gene: TRBD1
abundance: -
v_gene: TRBV5-1
j_gene: TRBJ1-1
CDR3nt: TGCGCCAGCAGCCCGGGACAGGGGACGTTTATGAACACTGAAGCTTTCTTT
CDR3aa: CASSPGQGTFMNTEAFF

d_gene: TRBD1
abundance: -
v_gene: TRBV27
j_gene: TRBJ2-1
CDR3nt: TGTGCCAGCGGGGGTCAGGGGGCTTTGGGTGAGCAGTTCTTC
CDR3aa: CASGGQGALGEQFF

d_gene: TRBD2
abundance: -
v_gene: TRBV10-3
j_gene: TRBJ2-7
CDR3nt: TGTGCCATCAATTCAGGACTAGCGGGGGGGTCTTACGAGCAGTACTTC
CDR3aa: CAINSGLAGGSYEQYF

d_gene: -
abundance: many
v_gene: TRBV5-1
j_gene: TRBJ1-1
CDR3nt: TGCGCCAGCAGCTTGGATTGGGCGAACACTGAAGCTTTCTTT
CDR3aa: CASSLDWANTEAFF

d_gene: -
abundance: few
v_gene: TRBV2
j_gene: TRBJ1-2
CDR3nt: TGTGCCAGCAGCTACAGGAGTAACTATGGCTACACCTTC
CDR3aa: CASSYRSNYGYTF

d_gene: -
abundance: -
v_gene: TRBV5-1
j_gene: TRBJ2-1
CDR3nt: TGCGCCAGCAGCTTGGTTGGGGCAGCCTACAATGAGCAGTTCTTC
CDR3aa: CASSLVGAAYNEQFF

d_gene: TRBD1
abundance: -
v_gene: TRBV5-6
j_gene: TRBJ2-5
CDR3nt: TGTGCCAGCATAACCAGATCAGGGGGCTTAGAGACCCAGTACTTC
CDR3aa: CASITRSGGLETQYF

d_gene: TRBD1
abundance: -
v_gene: TRBV5-4
j_gene: TRBJ2-1
CDR3nt: TGTGCCAGCAGCTCGAGACAGGGGGGAGGGGATGAGCAGTTCTTC
CDR3aa: CASSSRQGGGDEQFF

d_gene: -
abundance: -
v_gene: TRBV24-1
j_gene: TRBJ2-5
CDR3nt: TGTGCCACCAGTGATTCGGGACTCGGGGAGACCCAGTACTTC
CDR3aa: CATSDSGLGETQYF

d_gene: -
abundance: few
v_gene: TRBV5-6
j_gene: TRBJ2-3
CDR3nt: TGTGCCAGCAGCTTCGCAGATACGCAGTATTTT
CDR3aa: CASSFADTQYF

d_gene: TRBD1
abundance: once
v_gene: TRBV7-6
j_gene: TRBJ2-7
CDR3nt: TGTGCCAGCAGCCTGGGACAGGGCGGGCAGTACTTC
CDR3aa: CASSLGQGGQYF

d_gene: -
abundance: -
v_gene: TRBV28
j_gene: TRBJ2-1
CDR3nt: TGTGCCAGCAGACAGTCCTCCTACAATGAGCAGTTCTTC
CDR3aa: CASRQSSYNEQFF

d_gene: TRBD1
abundance: -
v_gene: TRBV3-1/TRBV3-2
j_gene: TRBJ1-3
CDR3nt: TGTGCCAGCAGCCCGGGACTGACAGGGGGCCGGAACACCATATATTTT
CDR3aa: CASSPGLTGGRNTIYF

d_gene: TRBD2
abundance: once
v_gene: TRBV19
j_gene: TRBJ2-1
CDR3nt: TGTGCCAGTAGTATCCCCCTATCGGGGGGGGCCTACAATGAGCAGTTCTTC
CDR3aa: CASSIPLSGGAYNEQFF

d_gene: TRBD1
abundance: -
v_gene: TRBV29-1
j_gene: TRBJ2-3
CDR3nt: TGCAGCGTTGTGTTTATGGACAGGGGAGCAGATACGCAGTATTTT
CDR3aa: CSVVFMDRGADTQYF

d_gene: -
abundance: -
v_gene: TRBV2
j_gene: TRBJ2-7
CDR3nt: TGTGCCAGCAGTGAAGCGCCAAGCCACGAGCAGTACTTC
CDR3aa: CASSEAPSHEQYF

d_gene: TRBD1
abundance: few
v_gene: TRBV9
j_gene: TRBJ1-3
CDR3nt: TGTGCCAGCAGCGGGACAGGGGGTGGAAACACCATATATTTT
CDR3aa: CASSGTGGGNTIYF